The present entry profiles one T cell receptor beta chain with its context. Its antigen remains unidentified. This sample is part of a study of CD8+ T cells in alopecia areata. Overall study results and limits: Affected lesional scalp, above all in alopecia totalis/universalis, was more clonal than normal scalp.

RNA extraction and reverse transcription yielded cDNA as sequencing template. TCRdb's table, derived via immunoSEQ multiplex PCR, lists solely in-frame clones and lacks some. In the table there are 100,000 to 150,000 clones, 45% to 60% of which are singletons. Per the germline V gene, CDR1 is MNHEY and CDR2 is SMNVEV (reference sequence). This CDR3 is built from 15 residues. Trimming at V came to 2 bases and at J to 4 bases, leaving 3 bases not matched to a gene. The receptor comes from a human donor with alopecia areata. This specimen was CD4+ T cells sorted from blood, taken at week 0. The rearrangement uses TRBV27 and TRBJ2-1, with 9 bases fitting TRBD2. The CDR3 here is CASSLERGVYNEQFF. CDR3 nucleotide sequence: TGTGCCAGCAGTTTAGAGCGGGGGGTATACAATGAGCAGTTCTTC.